The 32 T cell receptor beta chains below come from one sample, sequenced in a study of tumor-infiltrating lymphocytes in localized non-small cell lung cancer. The protocol was immunoSEQ multiplex PCR, while the TCRdb copy is restricted to in-frame clones and leaves out a portion. This sample has about 9,700 clones, with about 78% found just once. Specimen: lung tumor tissue. These receptors came from a human donor with non-small cell lung cancer.

The CDR3 sequence: CASSFQWSRETQYF. Here the CDR3 DNA reads TGTGCCAGCAGCTTCCAATGGTCGAGGGAGACCCAGTACTTC. The chain joins TRBV11-2 to TRBJ2-5; D not resolved. Between the trimmed V and J ends, which lost 3 bases and 5 bases, there was a span of 13 bases. Germline V CDR1 and CDR2: SGHAT, FQNNGV. The CDR3 sequence is 14 residues long.

This chain joins TRBV19 and TRBJ2-1, with 7 nucleotides matching TRBD1. The CDR3 totals 14 residues. With 4 bases clipped from V and 5 bases from J, the junction kept 5 bases outside the gene matches. Per germline, CDR1 LNHDA and CDR2 SQIVND (reference sequence). The DNA of the CDR3 is TGTGCCAGTAGTACACAGGGACAGAACAATGAGCAGTTCTTC. This translates into CASSTQGQNNEQFF.

The J gene is TRBJ1-2, the V gene TRBV28; a weak D match, TRBD1 (6 bases). There are 14 residues in the CDR3. With 7 bases removed from V and 4 bases from J, the gap between germline ends came to 16 bases. The germline CDR1 and CDR2 sequences are MDHEN and SYDVKM. The CDR3 loop is CASTQRGGAYGYTF. In DNA, the CDR3 is TGTGCCAGCACCCAAAGGGGGGGGGCCTATGGCTACACCTTC.

The chain joins TRBV30 to TRBJ2-5; 8 bases map to TRBD2. V trimming: 3 bases; J trimming: 1 base; junction bases outside the gene matches: 10. CDR3 length: 16 residues. Per germline, CDR1 GTSNPN and CDR2 SVGIG (reference sequence). The CDR3 DNA is TGTGCCTGGAGCGCAGGCGGGGGGATGGGCCAAGAGACCCAGTACTTC. Encoded protein: CAWSAGGGMGQETQYF.

The rearrangement uses TRBV11-2 and TRBJ1-1; D remains unclear. The V gene lost 1 base and the J gene lost 0 bases, with 3 bases spanning the gap. Per germline, CDR1 SGHAT and CDR2 FQNNGV. This CDR3 spans 13 amino acids. CDR3 amino acids: CASSLGLNTEAFF. The DNA of the CDR3 is TGTGCCAGCAGCTTAGGCCTGAACACTGAAGCTTTCTTT.

The chain carries TRBV30 and TRBJ2-7, with D perhaps matching TRBD1 or TRBD2 (5 bases each). V lost 1 base to trimming and J lost 4 bases, with 11 bases between them. Germline V gene data show CDR1 as GTSNPN and CDR2 as SVGIG (reference sequence). The CDR3 spans 13 residues. The CDR3 is CAWSDPGRYEQYF. In DNA form, the CDR3 reads TGTGCCTGGAGTGATCCAGGGAGATACGAGCAGTACTTC. Looking up the rest from reference TRBV30 and TRBJ2-7 gives the full variable domain: SQTIHQWPATLVQPVGSPLSLECTVEGTSNPNLYWYRQAAGRGLQLLFYSVGIGQISSEVPQNLSASRPQDRQFILSSKKLLLSDSGFYLCAWSDPGRYEQYFGPGTRLTVT.

This clone turned up a few times. The genes are TRBV5-1 and TRBJ1-1, with a possible D match to TRBD1 (5 bases). The germline V and J ends were trimmed by 7 bases and 3 bases, with 16 bases remaining between them. This CDR3 is built from 14 residues. The V gene's germline CDR1 is SGHRS and CDR2 YFSETQ. In DNA form, the CDR3 reads TGCGCCAGCTCTGGGGGGGACTGGCACACTGAAGCTTTCTTT. This encodes CASSGGDWHTEAFF.

This clone has just a few counts. The rearrangement links TRBV15 to TRBJ2-7; 12 nucleotides line up with TRBD2. The length of the CDR3 is 14 residues. V lost 5 bases to trimming and J lost 2 bases; unmatched junction nucleotides: 1. Germline V gene lookup returns CDR1 LNHNV and CDR2 YYDKDF (reference sequence). The CDR3 DNA reads TGTGCCACCAGCCGGACTAGCGGGGCCTACGAGCAGTACTTC. Its translation is CATSRTSGAYEQYF.

This chain uses TRBV5-1 with TRBJ2-1, with TRBD2 identical over 13 bases. This CDR3 has 21 amino acids. CDR1 is SGHRS and CDR2 is YFSETQ in the germline V gene. With 0 bases clipped from V and 0 bases from J, the junction kept 12 bases outside the gene matches. CDR3 protein: CASSLALGLAGATSSYNEQFF. The CDR3 nucleotides are TGCGCCAGCAGCTTGGCCTTAGGACTAGCGGGGGCCACGAGCTCCTACAATGAGCAGTTCTTC.

The rearrangement joins TRBV5-1 to TRBJ1-3; D possibly corresponds to TRBD1 (6 bases). Deletions cut 4 bases from V and 3 bases from J, with 11 bases between. The germline CDR1 and CDR2 sequences are SGHRS and YFSETQ. The CDR3 has 14 amino acids. CDR3 loop: CASSHTGSGNTIYF. The CDR3 DNA reads as TGCGCCAGCAGCCATACAGGGAGTGGAAACACCATATATTTT.

V gene TRBV7-5 combines with J gene TRBJ1-1; the table's D gene call, TRBD1, was not cross checked with the DNA. TRBV7-5 is designated a pseudogene. The CDR3 has 15 amino acids. CDR3 in amino acids: CARSTHRGRNTEAFF. CDR3 coding DNA: TGTGCCAGAAGCACCCACAGGGGGCGGAACACTGAAGCTTTCTTT.

CDR3: CASSQDIGGTEAFF. DNA of the CDR3: TGTGCCAGCAGCCAAGATATAGGGGGCACTGAAGCTTTCTTT. The chain uses TRBV14 and TRBJ1-1; a weak D match, TRBD1 (6 bases). In germline, CDR1 is SGHDN, CDR2 FVKESK. The CDR3 sequence is 14 residues long. The V end lost 0 bases, the J end lost 4 bases, and 9 bases lay between the germline ends.

This rearrangement joins TRBV7-3 to TRBJ2-5; D not certain. V was trimmed by 5 bases and J by 6 bases, leaving 13 bases between them. There are 13 residues in the CDR3. Looked up from germline, CDR1 is SGHTA and CDR2 is FQGTGA. The DNA for the CDR3 is TGTGCCAGCAGCGCTCACCCCCAGCAGACCCAGTACTTC. Its protein is CASSAHPQQTQYF.

This clone appeared a few times. The CDR3 region is CASSPDTLNTEAFF. The CDR3 DNA follows: TGTGCCAGCAGCCCGGACACCCTGAACACTGAAGCTTTCTTT. The genes are TRBV5-5 and TRBJ1-1; possible D gene TRBD1, 5 bases. In germline, CDR1 is SGHKS, CDR2 YYEKEE (reference sequence). Deletions cut 4 bases from V and 0 bases from J, with 10 bases between. The CDR3 is 14 residues long.

This chain uses TRBV5-1 with TRBJ2-7; TRBD1 aligns across 8 bases. This CDR3 spans 14 amino acids. The germline V gene has CDR1 SGHRS and CDR2 YFSETQ. The V segment lost 3 bases and the J segment 7 bases; nucleotides outside the gene matches: 9. The CDR3 DNA sequence: TGCGCCAGCAGCTCCCCGGGGACAGGTTCTGAGCAGTACTTC. Protein: CASSSPGTGSEQYF.

V is TRBV18 and J is TRBJ1-1, with D tentatively TRBD1 (5 bases). With 3 bases removed from V and 5 bases from J, the gap between germline ends came to 13 bases. This CDR3 has 14 residues. CDR1 is KGHSH, CDR2 LQKENI, per germline. As DNA, the CDR3 is TGTGCCAGCTCACCCCTCCAGGGAGAGACTGAAGCTTTCTTT. Its protein is CASSPLQGETEAFF.

The V call is TRBV19, the J call TRBJ2-1; D is undetermined. Trimming removed 4 bases at V and 5 bases at J, with 15 bases between. The CDR3 runs 15 residues. Per the germline V gene, CDR1 is LNHDA and CDR2 is SQIVND (reference sequence). This chain's CDR3 is CASSTRAGRNNEQFF. DNA of the CDR3: TGTGCCAGTAGTACCCGGGCAGGACGAAACAATGAGCAGTTCTTC.

The V gene is TRBV7-9, the J gene TRBJ2-3; 10 bases fit TRBD2. The CDR3 covers 16 residues. Germline trimming cut 1 base from V and 2 bases from J; bases unmatched to any gene: 3. Germline V gene lookup returns CDR1 SEHNR and CDR2 FQNEAQ (reference sequence). The CDR3 bases are TGTGCCAGCAGCTTAGGAGCGGGAGGGGTCACAGATACGCAGTATTTT. It specifies CASSLGAGGVTDTQYF. Full variable domain (missing parts from reference TRBV7-9 and TRBJ2-3): DTGVSQNPRHKITKRGQNVTFRCDPISEHNRLYWYRQTLGQGPEFLTYFQNEAQLEKSRLLSDRFSAERPKGSFSTLEIQRTEQGDSAMYLCASSLGAGGVTDTQYFGPGTRLTVL.

J is TRBJ2-5 and V is TRBV14; D possibly corresponds to TRBD1 (6 bases). V dropped 3 bases and J dropped 2 bases, with 19 bases sitting between them. This CDR3 has 17 residues. Looked up from germline, CDR1 is SGHDN and CDR2 is FVKESK. The CDR3 DNA reads as TGTGCCAGCAGCCAGAGGACAGCGTTTCCCTTACAAGAGACCCAGTACTTC. It is translated as CASSQRTAFPLQETQYF.

The rearrangement uses TRBV6-1 and TRBJ2-6; 7 bases align to TRBD1. This CDR3 region has 17 residues. V shed 4 bases and J 0 bases; nucleotides not matched to a gene: 6. The germline V gene has CDR1 MNHNS and CDR2 SASEGT. This chain's CDR3 is CASSARGTLSGANVLTF. CDR3 DNA sequence: TGTGCCAGCAGTGCCAGGGGGACCCTCTCTGGGGCCAACGTCCTGACTTTC.

This clone has a handful of counts. The rearrangement uses TRBV4-1 and TRBJ1-2; a weak D match, TRBD1 (5 bases). Per germline, CDR1 MGHRA and CDR2 YSYEKL. The CDR3 covers 13 residues. The germline V and J ends were trimmed by 4 bases and 6 bases, with 12 bases remaining between them. In DNA form, the CDR3 reads TGCGCCAGCAGCCTGGTTAGAGGGGATGGCTACACCTTC. Protein: CASSLVRGDGYTF.

J is TRBJ1-4 and V is TRBV4-3; 10 nucleotides align to TRBD1. V trimming: 1 base; J trimming: 6 bases; junction bases outside the gene matches: 5. CDR3 length: 16 amino acids. The germline V gene encodes CDR1 LGHNA and CDR2 YSLEER. The CDR3 coding sequence is TGCGCCAGCAGCCAAGGGTTTGGGACAGGGGATGAAAAACTGTTTTTT. This encodes CASSQGFGTGDEKLFF.

The V and J genes are TRBV6-1 and TRBJ2-7; D remains ambiguous. CDR3 size: 12 residues. Looked up from germline, CDR1 is MNHNS and CDR2 is SASEGT. V was trimmed by 6 bases and J by 2 bases, leaving 8 bases between them. CDR3 DNA sequence: TGTGCCAGCAGGGGTCAGGCCTACGAGCAGTACTTC. Translated, it gives CASRGQAYEQYF.

V is TRBV6-6 and J is TRBJ1-4; 9 nucleotides match TRBD1. Germline trimming cut 0 bases from V and 7 bases from J; bases unmatched to any gene: 6. Germline CDR1 MNHNY, CDR2 SVGAGI (reference sequence). This CDR3 region has 16 residues. For the CDR3, the DNA is TGTGCCAGCAGTTACTCCCTCCGGGACAGGGTTGAAAAACTGTTTTTT. Protein product: CASSYSLRDRVEKLFF.

There are a few counts of this clone. J is TRBJ2-1 and V is TRBV6-5; 12 nucleotides line up with TRBD2. The CDR3 loop spans 16 amino acids. After removal of 0 bases from V and 10 bases from J, the junction contained 7 bases not matched to a gene. Germline CDR1 MNHEY, CDR2 SVGAGI. In nucleotides, the CDR3 is TGTGCCAGCAGTTACTCGACGTCACTAGCGGGGGGAGAGCAGTTCTTC. Its translation: CASSYSTSLAGGEQFF.

The chain is built from TRBV6-6 and TRBJ2-5, with 10 bases aligning to TRBD1. Per the germline V gene, CDR1 is MNHNY and CDR2 is SVGAGI (reference sequence). V trimming: 2 bases; J trimming: 4 bases; junction bases outside the gene matches: 1. The CDR3 covers 14 residues. CDR3 sequence: CASSYDRGRETQYF. The CDR3 DNA follows: TGTGCCAGCAGTTACGACAGGGGGCGAGAGACCCAGTACTTC.

CDR3 coding DNA: TGTGCCAGCAGAGAGACAGGGGGCTATGGCTACACCTTC. Amino acids: CASRETGGYGYTF. This sequence joins TRBV6-1 and TRBJ1-2; the match to TRBD1 covers 9 bases. The germline V gene has CDR1 MNHNS and CDR2 SASEGT. J lost 4 bases, V lost 6 bases, and 3 bases had no gene match. This CDR3 is built from 13 residues.

The chain employs TRBV11-3 and TRBJ2-7; 8 nucleotides line up with TRBD2. Germline trimming cut 0 bases from V and 2 bases from J; bases unmatched to any gene: 9. CDR3 length equals 17 residues. From germline, CDR1 is SGHNT and CDR2 YENEEA. The CDR3 reads CASSLEKPSGSPYEQYF. The CDR3 DNA is TGTGCCAGCAGCTTAGAAAAACCTAGCGGGTCTCCCTACGAGCAGTACTTC.

The CDR3 DNA reads as TGTGCCAGCTCACCTAGTTCGGATCCAGGGCGCATTGGGGAGGGCTACACCTTC. It codes for CASSPSSDPGRIGEGYTF. The V call is TRBV18, the J call TRBJ1-2; tentatively, D is TRBD1 (5 bases). The CDR3 loop spans 18 amino acids. The V end lost 3 bases, the J end lost 8 bases, and 28 bases lay between the germline ends. From germline, CDR1 is KGHSH and CDR2 LQKENI.

The genes are TRBV18 and TRBJ2-6, with 7 bases that match TRBD1. Per the germline V gene, CDR1 is KGHSH and CDR2 is LQKENI. Unmatched junction bases numbered 6, after V lost 0 bases and J lost 1 base. This CDR3 is built from 18 residues. CDR3 loop: CASSPPNRGPSGANVLTF. The CDR3, as DNA: TGTGCCAGCTCACCACCCAACAGGGGTCCGTCTGGGGCCAACGTCCTGACTTTC.

This clone was found once. DNA for the CDR3: TGTGCTAGTGGTTTCTCGGACAGGGGGGGCGGCTACACCTTC. It codes for CASGFSDRGGGYTF. The chain has TRBV12-5 and TRBJ1-2; TRBD1 aligns across 10 bases. Germline trimming cut 3 bases from V and 8 bases from J; bases unmatched to any gene: 6. The germline V gene encodes CDR1 LGHNT and CDR2 FRNRAP. The CDR3 contains 14 residues.

The chain carries TRBV27 and TRBJ2-3, with D tentatively TRBD1 or TRBD2 (6 bases each). The CDR3 is 15 amino acids. Germline V gene data show CDR1 as MNHEY and CDR2 as SMNVEV (reference sequence). V shed 6 bases and J shed 1 base, with 14 bases lying between them. CDR3 coding DNA: TGTGCCAGCAGCCGGGGGCGGGTCTGCACAGATACGCAGTATTTT. Its protein is CASSRGRVCTDTQYF.